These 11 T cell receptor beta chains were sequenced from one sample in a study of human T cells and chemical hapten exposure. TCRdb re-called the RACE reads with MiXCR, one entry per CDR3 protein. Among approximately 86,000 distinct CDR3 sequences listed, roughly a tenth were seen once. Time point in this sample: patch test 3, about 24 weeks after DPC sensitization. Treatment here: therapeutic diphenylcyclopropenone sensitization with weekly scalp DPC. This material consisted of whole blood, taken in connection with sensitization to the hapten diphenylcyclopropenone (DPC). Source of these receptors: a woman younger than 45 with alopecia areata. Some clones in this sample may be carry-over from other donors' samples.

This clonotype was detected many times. CDR3 in amino acids: CASSELEEGSYEQYV. The CDR3 DNA sequence: TGTGCCAGCAGTGAATTGGAAGAGGGTTCCTACGAGCAGTACGTC. The J gene is TRBJ2-7, the V gene TRBV6-1; a weak D match, TRBD2 (5 bases). CDR1 MNHNS and CDR2 SASEGT come from the germline V gene. The CDR3 is 15 amino acids. Trimming removed 2 bases at V and 1 base at J, with 12 bases between.

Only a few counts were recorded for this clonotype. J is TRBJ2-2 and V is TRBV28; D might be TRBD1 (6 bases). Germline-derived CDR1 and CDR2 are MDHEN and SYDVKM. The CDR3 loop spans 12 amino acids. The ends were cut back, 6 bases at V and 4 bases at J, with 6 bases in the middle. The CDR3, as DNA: TGTGCCAGCAGAGGGGGCACCGGGGAGCTGTTTTTT. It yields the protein CASRGGTGELFF.

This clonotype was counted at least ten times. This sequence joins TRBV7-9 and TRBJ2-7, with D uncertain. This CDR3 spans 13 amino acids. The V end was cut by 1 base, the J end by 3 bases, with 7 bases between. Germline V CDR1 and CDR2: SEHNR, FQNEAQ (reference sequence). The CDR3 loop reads CASSLGTVYEQYV. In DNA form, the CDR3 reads TGTGCCAGCAGCTTAGGGACGGTCTACGAGCAGTACGTC.

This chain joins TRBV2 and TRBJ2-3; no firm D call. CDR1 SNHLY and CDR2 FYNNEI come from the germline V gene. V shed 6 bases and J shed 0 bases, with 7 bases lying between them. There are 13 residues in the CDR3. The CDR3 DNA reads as TGTGCCAGCAGGGAGACTAGCACAGATACGCAGTATTTT. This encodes CASRETSTDTQYF.

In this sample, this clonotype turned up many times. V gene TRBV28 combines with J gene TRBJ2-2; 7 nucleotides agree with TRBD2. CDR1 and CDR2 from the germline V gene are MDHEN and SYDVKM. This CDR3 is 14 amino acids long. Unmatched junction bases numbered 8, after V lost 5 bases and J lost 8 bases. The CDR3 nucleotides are TGTGCCAGCAGTCCGGGAGGAGCCGGAGGGGAGCTGTTTTTT. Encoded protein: CASSPGGAGGELFF.

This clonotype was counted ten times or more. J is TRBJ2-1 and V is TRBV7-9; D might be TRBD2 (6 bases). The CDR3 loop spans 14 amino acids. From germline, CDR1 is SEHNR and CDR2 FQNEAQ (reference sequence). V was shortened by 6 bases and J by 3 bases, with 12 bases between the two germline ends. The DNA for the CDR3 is TGTGCCAGCAGGTCGGAGGGCCACTACAATGAGCAGTTCTTC. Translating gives CASRSEGHYNEQFF.

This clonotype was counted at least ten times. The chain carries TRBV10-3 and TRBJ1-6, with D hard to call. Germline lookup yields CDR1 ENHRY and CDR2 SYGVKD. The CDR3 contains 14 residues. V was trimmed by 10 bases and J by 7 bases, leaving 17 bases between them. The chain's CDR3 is CANSDGTSNSPLHF. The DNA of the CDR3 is TGTGCCAACTCGGACGGTACTTCAAATTCACCCCTCCACTTT.

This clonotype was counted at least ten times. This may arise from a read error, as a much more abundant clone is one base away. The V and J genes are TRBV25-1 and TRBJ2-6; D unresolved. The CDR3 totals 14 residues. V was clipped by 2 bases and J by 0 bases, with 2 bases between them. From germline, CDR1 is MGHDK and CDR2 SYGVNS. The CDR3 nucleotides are TGTGCCAGCAGTGAAGACTCTGGGGCCAACGTCCTGACTTTC. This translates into CASSEDSGANVLTF.

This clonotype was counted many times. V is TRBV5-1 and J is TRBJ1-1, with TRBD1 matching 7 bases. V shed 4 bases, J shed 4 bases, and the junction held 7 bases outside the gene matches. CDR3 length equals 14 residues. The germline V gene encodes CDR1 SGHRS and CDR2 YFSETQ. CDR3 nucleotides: TGCGCCAGCAGCGAAGGGGGCCGGGGCACTGAAGCTTTCTTT. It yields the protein CASSEGGRGTEAFF.

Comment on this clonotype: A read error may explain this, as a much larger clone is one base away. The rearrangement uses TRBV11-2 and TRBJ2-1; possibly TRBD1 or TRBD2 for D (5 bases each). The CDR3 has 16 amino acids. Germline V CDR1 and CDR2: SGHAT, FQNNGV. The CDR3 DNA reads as TGTGCCAGCAGCTCGCCCGGGACCAGATTTTACAGTGAGCAGTTCTTC. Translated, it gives CASSSPGTRFYSEQFF.

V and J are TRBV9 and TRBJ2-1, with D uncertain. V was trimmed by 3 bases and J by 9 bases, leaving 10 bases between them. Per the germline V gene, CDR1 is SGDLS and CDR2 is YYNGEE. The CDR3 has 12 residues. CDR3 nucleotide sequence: TGTGCCAGCAGCGGATCAACCGGTGAGCAGTTCTTC. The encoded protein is CASSGSTGEQFF.